The 25 T cell receptor beta chains below were found in one sample sequenced in a study of blood T cells in healthy people across ages. Primers used in a second PCR of roughly 7 to 12 cycles were a sample-barcoded 5' primer and a J-beta primer mix. Via MiXCR, TCRdb re-called the 5' RACE reads, giving one row per CDR3 protein. This sample carries 1.2 million to 1.5 million distinct CDR3 sequences, around 39% of them seen once, and the ten largest clones take 7% to 9.5%. Specimen: blood. These receptors were taken from a woman in her late teens or twenties in good health.

This clonotype was seen more than once but under ten times. The chain couples TRBV11-1 to TRBJ2-1; D call uncertain. Per the germline V gene, CDR1 is SGHAT and CDR2 is FQDESV (reference sequence). V gave up 2 bases and J gave up 3 bases, with 8 bases separating them. The CDR3 length is 14 residues. The CDR3 coding sequence is TGTGCCAGCAGCTTAAGGTCATACTACAATGAGCAGTTCTTC. It is translated as CASSLRSYYNEQFF.

DNA of the CDR3: TGTGCCAGCAGGCCCCAGGGTATGAACTATGGCTACACCTTC. Its protein is CASRPQGMNYGYTF. V and J are TRBV27 and TRBJ1-2; TRBD1 is a possible D gene (5 bases). There are 14 residues in the CDR3. Germline values: CDR1 MNHEY, CDR2 SMNVEV (reference sequence). V dropped 6 bases and J dropped 2 bases, with 13 bases sitting between them.

The V gene is TRBV27, the J gene TRBJ1-4; D unresolved. The germline gives CDR1 MNHEY, CDR2 SMNVEV (reference sequence). V lost 2 bases and J lost 7, with 20 bases in between. This CDR3 region has 17 residues. The CDR3 DNA sequence: TGTGCCAGCAGTTTACCCCCCGGGCCGCCGGGGAGTGAAAAACTGTTTTTT. It encodes CASSLPPGPPGSEKLFF.

This clonotype has more than one count but fewer than ten. The chain joins TRBV5-1 to TRBJ2-4, with 7 bases fitting TRBD1. The J call is in doubt because the DNA end fits TRBJ2-5 better. Germline V gene sequence: CDR1 SGHRS, CDR2 YFSETQ. CDR3 length equals 16 residues. The CDR3 nucleotides are TGCGCCAGCAGAGATAGACAGGGCAATGCACAAGAGACCCAGTACTTC. Translation gives CASRDRQGNAQETQYF.

This clonotype was counted ten times or more. The gene calls are TRBV7-9 and TRBJ1-5, with a possible D match to TRBD1 (6 bases). CDR1 is SEHNR and CDR2 is FQNEAQ in the germline V gene (reference sequence). The V end was cut by 6 bases, the J end by 7 bases, with 16 bases between. The CDR3 extends over 14 amino acids. This CDR3 reads CASSPGEGRQPQHF. CDR3 DNA: TGTGCCAGCAGTCCAGGGGAAGGGCGGCAGCCCCAGCATTTT.

This clonotype was detected only a few times. V gene TRBV5-1 combines with J gene TRBJ2-3; weak D call: TRBD1 (5 bases). CDR3 size: 16 residues. Germline loops: CDR1 SGHRS, CDR2 YFSETQ. The V end lost 0 bases, the J end lost 4 bases, and 15 bases lay between the germline ends. For the CDR3, the DNA is TGCGCCAGCAGCTTGGAGGGGCTGTTAGAATCAGATACGCAGTATTTT. Protein sequence: CASSLEGLLESDTQYF.

The rearrangement uses TRBV9 and TRBJ2-7; D might be TRBD1 (6 bases). The CDR3 extends over 16 amino acids. The germline V and J ends were trimmed by 3 bases and 0 bases, with 16 bases remaining between them. Per the germline V gene, CDR1 is SGDLS and CDR2 is YYNGEE. The CDR3 reads CASSEGVWDTSYEQYF. As DNA, the CDR3 is TGTGCCAGCAGCGAGGGAGTTTGGGACACCTCCTACGAGCAGTACTTC.

This chain joins TRBV20-1 and TRBJ2-7; D uncertain. The germline CDR1 and CDR2 sequences are DFQATT and SNEGSKA (reference sequence). The CDR3 runs to 13 residues. The V end was cut by 3 bases, the J end by 4 bases, with 13 bases between. In nucleotides, the CDR3 is TGCAGTGCTAGGCGATCGGTCGTGTACGAGCAGTACTTC. Protein product: CSARRSVVYEQYF.

The V gene is TRBV7-2, the J gene TRBJ2-5, with D perhaps TRBD1 or TRBD2 (5 bases each). The CDR3 contains 15 residues. Germline loops: CDR1 SGHTA, CDR2 FQGNSA. V gave up 5 bases and J gave up 5 bases, with 18 bases separating them. CDR3 sequence (DNA): TGTGCCAGCAGCCTTACCCGGGGCGTTCGTGAGACCCAGTACTTC. Protein sequence: CASSLTRGVRETQYF.

The chain employs TRBV20-1 and TRBJ2-5; TRBD2 is a possible D gene (6 bases). Germline assignment: CDR1 DFQATT and CDR2 SNEGSKA (reference sequence). CDR3 length equals 13 residues. With 1 base removed from V and 5 bases from J, the gap between germline ends came to 11 bases. CDR3 nucleotide sequence: TGCAGTGCTAGAGCGGACTATGTGGAGACCCAGTACTTC. It is translated as CSARADYVETQYF.

The gene calls are TRBV20-1 and TRBJ2-7, with TRBD2 matching over 7 bases. The CDR3 loop spans 14 amino acids. Germline CDR1 and CDR2: DFQATT and SNEGSKA (reference sequence). J was trimmed by 2 bases and V by 6 bases; bases with no gene match: 10. CDR3 nucleotides: TGCAGTGCCAATAGCGGGCGAAACCCCTACGAGCAGTACTTC. It yields the protein CSANSGRNPYEQYF.

The chain couples TRBV27 to TRBJ2-1, with 8 bases that match TRBD1. The CDR3 consists of 15 residues. The V gene end was trimmed by 2 bases and the J gene end by 1 base; junction bases not matched to a gene: 1. Germline V CDR1 and CDR2: MNHEY, SMNVEV (reference sequence). The CDR3 protein is CASSLRDRSYNEQFF. DNA of the CDR3: TGTGCCAGCAGTTTACGGGACAGGTCCTACAATGAGCAGTTCTTC.

This clonotype was counted a few times. V and J are TRBV28 and TRBJ2-5, with TRBD1 matching 7 bases. TRBJ2-7 explains the end of the DNA better; the J call may be wrong. CDR3 length equals 14 residues. Germline lookup yields CDR1 MDHEN and CDR2 SYDVKM. The CDR3 bases are TGTGCCAGCAGAGCTACGGGACAGACCTACGAGCAGTACTTC. Translated: CASRATGQTYEQYF.

This clonotype was seen a few times. This chain uses TRBV2 with TRBJ1-4; 7 nucleotides line up with TRBD1. The V gene's germline CDR1 is SNHLY and CDR2 FYNNEI. The CDR3 contains 14 residues. V dropped 6 bases and J dropped 7; count of bases not matched to a gene: 8. DNA for the CDR3: TGTGCCAGCAGAAAGACAGGGTCGGGTGAAAAACTGTTTTTT. Amino acid sequence: CASRKTGSGEKLFF. Full variable domain (remainder filled in from reference TRBV2 and TRBJ1-4): EPEVTQTPSHQVTQMGQEVILRCVPISNHLYFYWYRQILGQKVEFLVSFYNNEISEKSEIFDDQFSVERPDGSNFTLKIRSTKLEDSAMYFCASRKTGSGEKLFFGSGTQLSVL.

This chain joins TRBV9 and TRBJ1-2, with a weak D call TRBD1 (6 bases). Between the trimmed V and J ends, which lost 3 bases and 7 bases, there was a span of 22 bases. Germline loops: CDR1 SGDLS, CDR2 YYNGEE. The CDR3 covers 16 residues. DNA of the CDR3: TGTGCCAGCAGCGGATACTTACAGACAAGGGGGGCTGGCTACACCTTC. It yields the protein CASSGYLQTRGAGYTF.

The chain has TRBV4-2 and TRBJ2-2; 10 bases line up with TRBD2. Germline V gene sequence: CDR1 LGHNA, CDR2 YNFKEQ. CDR3 length: 15 residues. V trimming: 4 bases; J trimming: 7 bases; junction bases outside the gene matches: 6. The CDR3 nucleotides are TGTGCCAGCAGCCCCGTAGCGGGAGGAGGCGGGGAGCTGTTTTTT. This gives the protein CASSPVAGGGGELFF.

The V call is TRBV3-1, the J call TRBJ2-1, with D perhaps TRBD2 (7 bases). V was pared by 4 bases and J by 6 bases, with 13 bases between. Germline CDR1 reads LGHDT; CDR2 reads YNNKEL (reference sequence). The CDR3 loop spans 14 amino acids. CDR3 bases: TGTGCCAGCAGCCCCGCGGGGGCTGTCAATGAGCAGTTCTTC. Translated: CASSPAGAVNEQFF.

The chain joins TRBV27 to TRBJ2-3; D might be TRBD2 (5 bases). V was trimmed by 6 bases and J by 2 bases, leaving 12 bases between them. The CDR3 covers 14 residues. CDR1 and CDR2 (germline): MNHEY, SMNVEV (reference sequence). The CDR3 region has the DNA TGTGCCAGCAGAACCGGACTGTACACAGATACGCAGTATTTT. It is translated as CASRTGLYTDTQYF.

This clonotype was seen a few times. This chain uses TRBV30 with TRBJ1-5; D uncertain. V shed 3 bases and J shed 7 bases, with 16 bases lying between them. This CDR3 has 14 amino acids. Germline V gene data show CDR1 as GTSNPN and CDR2 as SVGIG (reference sequence). The CDR3 DNA sequence: TGTGCCTGGAGCCTACCGACTCCGGCACAGCCCCAGCATTTT. Amino acid sequence: CAWSLPTPAQPQHF. Full variable domain (missing parts from reference TRBV30 and TRBJ1-5): SQTIHQWPATLVQPVGSPLSLECTVEGTSNPNLYWYRQAAGRGLQLLFYSVGIGQISSEVPQNLSASRPQDRQFILSSKKLLLSDSGFYLCAWSLPTPAQPQHFGDGTRLSIL.

The rearrangement links TRBV6-6 to TRBJ2-3; 7 bases line up with TRBD1. The germline gives CDR1 MNHNY, CDR2 SVGAGI (reference sequence). This CDR3 has 15 amino acids. V lost 8 bases, J lost 4 bases, and 12 bases stayed unmatched. The CDR3 loop reads CASGPDRVWADTQYF. The CDR3 DNA sequence: TGTGCCAGCGGACCCGACAGGGTTTGGGCAGATACGCAGTATTTT.

Comments on this clonotype: Germline and junction disagree at one end, which may indicate a read error. The CDR3 spells CATRQGGGHTIYF. The CDR3 bases are TGTGCCACGCGACAGGGCGGTGGACACACCATATATTTT. V usage is TRBV6-5 and J usage is TRBJ1-3; TRBD1 aligns across 7 bases. Germline V gene data show CDR1 as MNHEY and CDR2 as SVGAGI. The CDR3 runs 13 residues.

The chain employs TRBV19 and TRBJ2-5; no firm D call. This CDR3 is built from 14 residues. The V and J ends lost 2 bases and 1 base respectively, with 8 bases between them. Germline V lookup: CDR1 LNHDA, CDR2 SQIVND (reference sequence). The CDR3 nucleotides are TGTGCCAGTAGTATACAGGTTAGCCAAGAGACCCAGTACTTC. It specifies CASSIQVSQETQYF. The full variable domain, completed using reference TRBV19 and TRBJ2-5, is DGGITQSPKYLFRKEGQNVTLSCEQNLNHDAMYWYRQDPGQGLRLIYYSQIVNDFQKGDIAEGYSVSREKKESFPLTVTSAQKNPTAFYLCASSIQVSQETQYFGPGTRLLVL.

This clonotype was seen more than once but under ten times. The chain joins TRBV7-2 to TRBJ1-4; D remains unclear. With 0 bases removed from V and 3 bases from J, the gap between germline ends came to 11 bases. This CDR3 has 16 residues. Germline lookup yields CDR1 SGHTA and CDR2 FQGNSA. CDR3 DNA sequence: TGTGCCAGCAGCTTAGCTGGCGGTAGTTCTAATGAAAAACTGTTTTTT. Translating gives CASSLAGGSSNEKLFF.

The rearrangement links TRBV28 to TRBJ2-3; D is perhaps TRBD2 (5 bases). The germline V gene encodes CDR1 MDHEN and CDR2 SYDVKM. V was trimmed by 5 bases and J by 3 bases, leaving 12 bases between them. This CDR3 is built from 14 residues. CDR3 bases: TGTGCCAGCAGTCCCTGGAAGCGGACAGATACGCAGTATTTT. Translation: CASSPWKRTDTQYF.

This clonotype was seen at least ten times. V and J are TRBV12-3 or TRBV12-4 and TRBJ2-3; 8 bases are a match to TRBD2. The CDR3 loop spans 15 amino acids. The J segment lost 3 bases and the V segment lost 1 base, leaving 3 bases of the junction unmatched. CDR3 DNA: TGTGCCAGCAGTTTAGGCGGGGGGTATACAGATACGCAGTATTTT. It codes for CASSLGGGYTDTQYF.